The TCR beta chain under discussion was sequenced for a study of cytomegalovirus exposure and HLA in healthy donors. Overall study: Researchers previously reported finding 90 million to 120 million unique TCR beta sequences from roughly 200 million T cells. Study conclusions and caveats: In a later analysis, HLA-associated TCR beta chains were more clonally expanded than equally common others. In all likelihood, a cluster of highly shared sequence variants was a sequencing artifact.

J gave up 0 bases and V 2 bases, and 3 bases lay outside the gene matches. CDR3 length: 15 amino acids. Germline V gene lookup returns CDR1 SGHRS and CDR2 YFSETQ. Note on this clone: Its cognate antigen is unknown.

With 60 Vbeta and 13 Jbeta primers, the PCR was carried out. The protocol was immunoSEQ multiplex PCR, while the TCRdb copy is restricted to in-frame clones and leaves out a portion. This table has some 160,000 clones, around 78% appearing once. The sequenced sample consisted of PBMCs. This clonotype was obtained from a man in his forties or fifties in good health and CMV-seronegative. The V gene is TRBV5-1, the J gene TRBJ2-7, with 9 bases identical to TRBD1. CDR3 nucleotide sequence: TGCGCCAGCAGCTTCCGGGACAGGGACTCCTACGAGCAGTACTTC. Protein: CASSFRDRDSYEQYF.